The TCR beta chain described here comes from a study of technical replicates of blood from a few donors. The CDR3 has 15 residues. The V and J ends lost 1 base and 0 bases respectively, with 9 bases between them. Germline-derived CDR1 and CDR2 are SGHTA and FQGNSA. Measured with immunoSEQ multiplex PCR; TCRdb has only the in-frame clones, and not every one. The table lists 65,000 to 80,000 clones, approximately 96% of them singletons. V gene TRBV7-2 combines with J gene TRBJ1-1; D is uncertain. The receptor was isolated from a human donor in good health. The sequencing input was T cells isolated from PBMCs. CDR3 region: CASSLVVSMNTEAFF. For the CDR3, the DNA is TGTGCCAGCAGCTTAGTAGTTTCCATGAACACTGAAGCTTTCTTT.